Listed here are 22 T cell receptor beta chains from one sample, sequenced in a study of T cell clones after liver transplantation. Using immunoSEQ multiplex PCR, the repertoire was profiled, and TCRdb retains in-frame clones only, with some absent. The table records tens of thousands of clones, around 90% of them present only once. The sequences come from CD4+ T cells from blood, collected before liver transplant. The receptors were sampled from a human donor who received a liver transplant.

The rearrangement joins TRBV7-6 to TRBJ2-7; no clear D gene. The CDR3 is made up of 13 amino acids. V gave up 0 bases and J gave up 1 base, with 4 bases separating them. Germline CDR1 reads SGHVS; CDR2 reads FNYEAQ. For the CDR3, the DNA is TGTGCCAGCAGCTTAGCCTCATCCTACGAGCAGTACTTC. Amino acid sequence: CASSLASSYEQYF.

The chain couples TRBV19 to TRBJ2-2; D not resolved. Germline V lookup: CDR1 LNHDA, CDR2 SQIVND (reference sequence). Trimming took off 3 bases at V and 6 bases at J, with 8 bases between the two ends. CDR3 length: 13 residues. CDR3 coding DNA: TGTGCCAGTAGTATTGTTAGGGCCGGGGAGCTGTTTTTT. As protein: CASSIVRAGELFF.

The chain has TRBV7-3 and TRBJ2-3; TRBD2 matches at 9 bases. V shed 1 base, J shed 5 bases, and the junction held 4 bases outside the gene matches. Germline V CDR1 and CDR2: SGHTA, FQGTGA. The CDR3 is made up of 15 amino acids. The CDR3 loop reads CASSLNPSGIDTQYF. CDR3 nucleotide sequence: TGTGCCAGCAGCTTAAACCCTAGCGGGATAGATACGCAGTATTTT.

The chain joins TRBV7-3 to TRBJ2-5; D ambiguous. The germline V and J ends were trimmed by 2 bases and 5 bases, with 12 bases remaining between them. The V gene's germline CDR1 is SGHTA and CDR2 FQGTGA. The CDR3 loop spans 14 amino acids. Here the CDR3 DNA reads TGTGCCAGCAGCTTAGTAGGGTCTGGGGAGACCCAGTACTTC. This encodes CASSLVGSGETQYF.

The J gene is TRBJ1-1, the V gene TRBV19; D unclear. V shed 4 bases and J shed 0 bases, with 12 bases lying between them. CDR3 size: 15 residues. CDR1 LNHDA and CDR2 SQIVND come from the germline V gene (reference sequence). The CDR3, as DNA: TGTGCCAGTAGTAACGTAGGAGGTATGAACACTGAAGCTTTCTTT. It translates to CASSNVGGMNTEAFF.

The chain recombines TRBV5-4 with TRBJ2-5; 8 nucleotides line up with TRBD1. V dropped 4 bases and J dropped 5; count of bases not matched to a gene: 10. Per the germline V gene, CDR1 is SGHNT and CDR2 is YYREEE (reference sequence). The CDR3 runs 15 residues. CDR3 sequence (DNA): TGTGCCAGCAGCATGAGACAGGGGCGAGTGGAGACCCAGTACTTC. Its protein is CASSMRQGRVETQYF.

The chain links TRBV5-6 to TRBJ2-7, with 8 bases lining up with TRBD2. V lost 4 bases to trimming and J lost 3 bases; unmatched junction nucleotides: 3. CDR3 length equals 13 residues. Germline CDR1 is SGHDT and CDR2 is YYEEEE. The CDR3 region is CASSPGLVYEQYF. In nucleotides, the CDR3 is TGTGCCAGCAGCCCGGGACTAGTCTACGAGCAGTACTTC.

The J gene is TRBJ2-7, the V gene TRBV18, with D possibly being TRBD1 or TRBD2 (6 bases each). The V end was cut by 2 bases, the J end by 3 bases, with 11 bases between. Germline loops: CDR1 KGHSH, CDR2 LQKENI. The CDR3 sequence is 14 residues long. The CDR3 nucleotides read TGTGCCAGCTCACCAGGCGGGACAAGCTACGAGCAGTACTTC. It specifies CASSPGGTSYEQYF.

The gene calls are TRBV9 and TRBJ2-5; 7 bases align to TRBD1. Germline V gene data show CDR1 as SGDLS and CDR2 as YYNGEE. Unmatched junction bases numbered 13, after V lost 4 bases and J lost 7 bases. The CDR3 has 15 amino acids. This CDR3 is CASSPWTGGIGTQYF. CDR3 nucleotide sequence: TGTGCCAGCAGCCCCTGGACAGGAGGCATCGGGACCCAGTACTTC.

This sequence joins TRBV29-1 and TRBJ2-5; possible D gene TRBD2, 5 bases. V gave up 8 bases and J gave up 5 bases, with 12 bases separating them. The V gene's germline CDR1 is SQVTM and CDR2 ANQGSEA. This CDR3 has 11 residues. CDR3 DNA: TGCAGCACCCGGGATTGGGAGACCCAGTACTTC. Protein: CSTRDWETQYF.

The chain employs TRBV7-8 and TRBJ1-1, with D hard to call. V was pared by 4 bases and J by 4 bases, with 13 bases between. Germline CDR1 and CDR2: SGHVS and FQNEAQ. The CDR3 has 14 amino acids. The CDR3 sequence: CASSSPSQSTEAFF. CDR3 in DNA: TGTGCCAGCAGCTCGCCCTCCCAGAGCACTGAAGCTTTCTTT. The whole variable domain, filled in from reference TRBV7-8 and TRBJ1-1, reads GAGVSQSPRYKVAKRGQDVALRCDPISGHVSLFWYQQALGQGPEFLTYFQNEAQLDKSGLPSDRFFAERPEGSVSTLKIQRTQQEDSAVYLCASSSPSQSTEAFFGQGTRLTVV.

The V gene is TRBV14, the J gene TRBJ2-7, with unresolved D. V was shortened by 2 bases and J by 6 bases, with 14 bases between the two germline ends. Germline CDR1 reads SGHDN; CDR2 reads FVKESK. The CDR3 covers 14 residues. The CDR3 loop reads CASSQLGTVSEQYF. For the CDR3, the DNA is TGTGCCAGCAGCCAACTCGGTACCGTAAGCGAGCAGTACTTC.

The chain recombines TRBV6-5 with TRBJ2-3; D is possibly TRBD2 (6 bases). CDR1 MNHEY and CDR2 SVGAGI come from the germline V gene. V lost 2 bases and J 2 bases, leaving 8 bases between the germline ends. The CDR3 sequence is 14 residues long. This CDR3 is CASSYGTYTDTQYF. CDR3 in DNA: TGTGCCAGCAGTTACGGGACTTACACAGATACGCAGTATTTT.

The genes are TRBV7-2 and TRBJ2-7; 11 nucleotides align to TRBD2. This CDR3 is 17 amino acids long. The V segment lost 5 bases and the J segment 2 bases; nucleotides outside the gene matches: 11. Germline CDR1 reads SGHTA; CDR2 reads FQGNSA. The DNA for the CDR3 is TGTGCCAGCAGCATAACGAAACTAGCGGGGGTGACCTACGAGCAGTACTTC. Translating gives CASSITKLAGVTYEQYF. Full variable domain (outside the CDR3, taken from reference TRBV7-2 and TRBJ2-7): GAGVSQSPSNKVTEKGKDVELRCDPISGHTALYWYRQSLGQGLEFLIYFQGNSAPDKSGLPSDRFSAERTGGSVSTLTIQRTQQEDSAVYLCASSITKLAGVTYEQYFGPGTRLTVT.

The chain links TRBV11-2 to TRBJ1-1, with D possibly matching TRBD1 (5 bases). CDR3 length: 15 residues. Trimming stripped 2 bases from V and 2 bases from J, with 12 bases between. CDR1 is SGHAT and CDR2 is FQNNGV in the germline V gene. The CDR3: CASSLRGTYNTEAFF. DNA for the CDR3: TGTGCCAGCAGCTTACGGGGGACGTATAACACTGAAGCTTTCTTT.

There are a few counts of this clone. V and J are TRBV6-7 and TRBJ2-5; D is unresolved. TRBV6-7 is assigned to the ORF class and has an uncertain function. The CDR3 is 14 amino acids. V lost 0 bases and J lost 0, with 5 bases in between. CDR3 protein: CASSYSGYQETQYF. CDR3 bases: TGTGCCAGCAGTTACTCGGGGTACCAAGAGACCCAGTACTTC.

V is TRBV7-2 and J is TRBJ1-2; 7 positions match TRBD1. The CDR3 consists of 14 residues. The germline V gene encodes CDR1 SGHTA and CDR2 FQGNSA. The V gene end was trimmed by 5 bases and the J gene end by 4 bases; junction bases not matched to a gene: 7. CDR3 protein: CASSPRDSGYGYTF. The CDR3 bases are TGTGCCAGCAGCCCTCGGGACAGCGGCTATGGCTACACCTTC.

CDR3 DNA sequence: TGCAGCGCCCGAACGGGTCCCCCAGGGCAGCCCCAGCATTTT. This encodes CSARTGPPGQPQHF. J is TRBJ1-5 and V is TRBV29-1, with D possibly TRBD1 on 5 matching bases. Trimming shortened V by 7 bases and J by 7 bases, and 20 bases separated the two germline ends. Germline V gene data show CDR1 as SQVTM and CDR2 as ANQGSEA. The CDR3 length is 14 residues.

This clone was detected only once. This chain joins TRBV5-1 and TRBJ2-7; 13 bases match TRBD2. The CDR3 consists of 17 residues. Losses at the gene ends were 6 bases for V and 2 bases for J; bases not matched to a gene: 11. The germline V gene has CDR1 SGHRS and CDR2 YFSETQ. The CDR3 nucleotides are TGCGCCAGCACCCCCTCGACTAGCGGGAGGATAACCTACGAGCAGTACTTC. Its translation: CASTPSTSGRITYEQYF.

This clone has more than one count but fewer than ten. This chain uses TRBV18 with TRBJ1-1, with D tentatively TRBD1 (5 bases). With 3 bases removed from V and 1 base from J, the gap between germline ends came to 15 bases. CDR1 and CDR2 (germline): KGHSH, LQKENI. CDR3 size: 16 residues. CDR3 in amino acids: CASSPGQGSRNTEAFF. In DNA, the CDR3 is TGTGCCAGCTCACCGGGGCAGGGCTCCCGGAACACTGAAGCTTTCTTT. Variable domain in full (rest from reference TRBV18 and TRBJ1-1): NAGVMQNPRHLVRRRGQEARLRCSPMKGHSHVYWYRQLPEEGLKFMVYLQKENIIDESGMPKERFSAEFPKEGPSILRIQQVVRGDSAAYFCASSPGQGSRNTEAFFGQGTRLTVV.

This rearrangement joins TRBV5-5 to TRBJ2-1; the match to TRBD2 covers 10 bases. CDR3 length equals 16 residues. V lost 0 bases to trimming and J lost 8 bases; unmatched junction nucleotides: 8. CDR1 and CDR2 (germline): SGHKS, YYEKEE (reference sequence). The CDR3 sequence is CASSLGFLAGAYEQFF. The CDR3 region has the DNA TGTGCCAGCAGCTTGGGTTTCCTAGCGGGAGCTTATGAGCAGTTCTTC.

The chain couples TRBV5-1 to TRBJ2-5, with D tentatively TRBD1 (5 bases). V lost 3 bases and J lost 4, with 13 bases in between. Germline values: CDR1 SGHRS, CDR2 YFSETQ. CDR3 length equals 14 residues. The CDR3 loop is CASSSQAMGETQYF. CDR3 bases: TGCGCCAGCAGCTCACAGGCAATGGGAGAGACCCAGTACTTC. The whole variable domain, filled in from reference TRBV5-1 and TRBJ2-5, reads KAGVTQTPRYLIKTRGQQVTLSCSPISGHRSVSWYQQTPGQGLQFLFEYFSETQRNKGNFPGRFSGRQFSNSRSEMNVSTLELGDSALYLCASSSQAMGETQYFGPGTRLLVL.